This T cell receptor beta chain appears in the sequencing data of a study of identical twins. Unmatched junction bases numbered 9, after V lost 5 bases and J lost 5 bases. CDR1 MNHEY and CDR2 SMNVEV come from the germline V gene (reference sequence). The CDR3 sequence is 16 residues long. Study results and caveats: Compared with models, monozygotic twins showed more out-of-frame TCR alpha sharing. The same donors were not followed; conclusions instead depended on cross-sectional statistical analysis. Out-of-frame alpha sequences shared by twins were enriched for low generation probability.

With template switching, a universal primer site was added, and the cDNA carried unique molecular identifiers. MiXCR, applied by TCRdb to the 5' RACE reads, yields one record per CDR3 protein. The table includes around 960,000 distinct CDR3 sequences, 9% to 15% detected once. At least ten counts were recorded for this clonotype. Its antigen is unknown. The same data also contributed to another study, on yellow fever vaccine responses in identical twins.

This clonotype was sampled from a woman aged 18-30 years in good health. The rearrangement links TRBV27 to TRBJ2-1; TRBD2 matches at 10 bases. The sequenced sample consisted of PBMCs. The CDR3 DNA sequence: TGTGCCAGCAGTACCACACTCGGACTAGCGGACAATGAGCAGTTCTTC. Translated: CASSTTLGLADNEQFF.